The rows below give T cell receptor beta chains drawn from one sample of a study of CD8+ T cells in alopecia areata. Using immunoSEQ multiplex PCR, the repertoire was profiled, and TCRdb retains in-frame clones only, with some absent. The data hold 90,000 to 150,000 clones, with about 60% observed a single time. Sequenced sample: CD4+ T cells sorted from blood. The receptor source for this set is a human donor in good health. Each CDR3 is given with its conserved first and last residue. The D gene is left open where the match is weak. Expanded clones get a size class; other rows say once, few or many, or leave the size out.

j_gene,abundance,v_gene,d_gene,CDR3nt,CDR3aa
TRBJ2-2,NA,TRBV6-1,NA,TGTGCCAGCAGTGAATATTGGTATGCGAACACCGGGGAGCTGTTTTTT,CASSEYWYANTGELFF
TRBJ2-5,once,TRBV2,NA,TGTGCCAGCAGTTTAGGGTCGAAGCCCGAAGAGACCCAGTACTTC,CASSLGSKPEETQYF
TRBJ2-1,few,TRBV29-1,TRBD2,TGCAGCGTGGGGACTAGGGGGGGATACAATGAGCAGTTCTTC,CSVGTRGGYNEQFF
TRBJ2-3,NA,TRBV29-1,TRBD2,TGCAGCGTCCGCGGGGGGATAAGCACAGATACGCAGTATTTT,CSVRGGISTDTQYF
TRBJ1-2,NA,TRBV29-1,TRBD1,TGCAGCGTTGGGACGTTTGGGCAGGGGGATGGCTACACCTTC,CSVGTFGQGDGYTF
TRBJ2-7,NA,TRBV11-2,NA,TGTGCCAGCAGCTCGGACTTGCCCCCCTACGAGCAGTACTTC,CASSSDLPPYEQYF
TRBJ2-1,NA,TRBV30,NA,TGTGCCTGGAGAGGGAGCTCCTACAATGAGCAGTTCTTC,CAWRGSSYNEQFF
TRBJ2-7,NA,TRBV27,NA,TGTGCCAGCAGTTTACAGCCTTCCTACGAGCAGTACTTC,CASSLQPSYEQYF
TRBJ2-2,NA,TRBV4-2,TRBD1,TGTGCCAGCAGCCGGACAGGGGCCGGGGAGCTGTTTTTT,CASSRTGAGELFF
TRBJ2-3,NA,TRBV5-6,NA,TGTGCCAGCAGCTTTCGGCTTGTTTTCTCTAGCACAGATACGCAGTATTTT,CASSFRLVFSSTDTQYF
TRBJ1-2,NA,TRBV30,NA,TGTGCCTGGACCTTAACAGGGCAATCATCCTTC,CAWTLTGQSSF
TRBJ2-5,NA,TRBV2,NA,TGTGCCAGCAGTCTTTCGACAGTGCTACAAGAGACCCAGTACTTC,CASSLSTVLQETQYF
TRBJ2-2,NA,TRBV29-1,NA,TGCAGCGTTGAAGAGCGGACGACCACCGGGGAGCTGTTTTTT,CSVEERTTTGELFF
TRBJ1-6,NA,TRBV30,TRBD1,TGTGCCTGGAGGGGACAGTTTTCGCCTAATTCACCCCTCCACTTT,CAWRGQFSPNSPLHF
TRBJ2-3,NA,TRBV4-1,NA,TGCGCCAGCAGCCAGGGTTACAGGGATACGCAGTATTTT,CASSQGYRDTQYF
TRBJ2-3,NA,TRBV6-5,NA,TGTGCCAGCTCTCGGGGCCATGATACGCAGTATTTT,CASSRGHDTQYF
TRBJ1-4,NA,TRBV7-2,TRBD1,TGTGCCAGCAGCTTAGGAATCACAGGGGGCGCAGGTGAAAAACTGTTTTTT,CASSLGITGGAGEKLFF